This T cell receptor (beta chain) was found in a study of identical twins. The authors used template switching to add a universal primer site and gave cDNA unique molecular identifiers. TCRdb independently ran MiXCR on the 5' RACE reads; one entry per CDR3 protein. The sample has under 900,000 distinct CDR3 sequences, around an eighth seen once. General study results and limits: Alpha sequences out of frame and shared by twins had excess low generation probability. Twin sharing of out-of-frame TCR alpha was underestimated by models in monozygotic pairs. Invariant MAIT and iNKT cells are populations that could partly confound zero-insertion analyses.

On this clonotype itself: What it binds is unknown.

The CDR3 covers 15 residues. The V gene's germline CDR1 is SGHRS and CDR2 YFSETQ. Germline trimming cut 4 bases from V and 0 bases from J; bases unmatched to any gene: 2. This sample was shared with a second study, whose subject was yellow fever vaccine responses in identical twins.

The sequenced sample was PBMCs. The chain has TRBV5-1 and TRBJ2-3; 10 bases line up with TRBD1. This sequence originates from a young woman in good health. The CDR3 is CASSGTGASTDTQYF. For the CDR3, the DNA is TGCGCCAGCAGCGGGACAGGGGCTAGCACAGATACGCAGTATTTT.